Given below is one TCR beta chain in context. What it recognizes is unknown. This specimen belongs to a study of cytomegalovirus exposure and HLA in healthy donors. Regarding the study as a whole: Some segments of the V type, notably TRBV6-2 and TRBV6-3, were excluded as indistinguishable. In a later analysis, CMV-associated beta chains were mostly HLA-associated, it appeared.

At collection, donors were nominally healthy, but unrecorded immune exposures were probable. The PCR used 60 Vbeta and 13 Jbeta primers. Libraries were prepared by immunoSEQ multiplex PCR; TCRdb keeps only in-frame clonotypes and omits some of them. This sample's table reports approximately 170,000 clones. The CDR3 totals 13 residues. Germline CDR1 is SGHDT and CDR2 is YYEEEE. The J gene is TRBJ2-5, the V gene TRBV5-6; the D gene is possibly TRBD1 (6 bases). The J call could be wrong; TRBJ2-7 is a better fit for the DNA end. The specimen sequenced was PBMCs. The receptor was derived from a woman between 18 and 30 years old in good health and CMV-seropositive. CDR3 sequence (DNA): TGTGCCAGCAGCTTGCAACAGGGCGCCGAGCAGTACTTC. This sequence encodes CASSLQQGAEQYF.